This TCR beta chain was recorded in a study of blood T cell repertoires in COVID-19. Individuals drawn from 20 to 30 US areas were roughly 18 to 95 years old. The study assigned cohorts using participant-reported clinical history. The V end was cut by 1 base, the J end by 4 bases, with 8 bases between. CDR3 length: 13 amino acids. Germline assignment: CDR1 LGHDT and CDR2 YNNKEL (reference sequence). Original analysis: Amplification of reference gene primers was used by the study to estimate nucleated cell counts. Assay used: immunoSEQ multiplex PCR; TCRdb lists only in-frame clones, some missing. The DNA gave D and trimming, while V, J and clone size come from that table. The sample shows over 350,000 clones, nearly 90% of them seen only once.

The V gene is TRBV3-1 (or the pseudogene TRBV3-2), the J gene TRBJ2-7; a possible D gene is TRBD2 (5 bases). The sequencing sample was made of PBMCs or T cells enriched from blood (not recorded which). The TCR originated in a woman younger than 35 with acute COVID-19. CDR3 bases: TGTGCCAGCAGCCAAGTGCGAGGGTACGAGCAGTACTTC. Encoded protein: CASSQVRGYEQYF.